Below are 20 T cell receptor beta chains sequenced from a single sample in a study of blood T cell repertoires in COVID-19. The data were produced by immunoSEQ multiplex PCR, yet TCRdb's version contains in-frame clones alone and is incomplete. The data contain around 200,000 clones, approximately 80% of them singletons. Material: peripheral blood. The receptors were gathered from a human donor in a cohort sampled during active COVID-19.

This chain connects TRBV6-6 to TRBJ1-2; TRBD1 aligns across 8 bases. The CDR3 has 14 amino acids. Germline V gene sequence: CDR1 MNHNY, CDR2 SVGAGI (reference sequence). V lost 2 bases to trimming and J lost 7 bases; unmatched junction nucleotides: 6. CDR3 sequence: CASSYGGQGPGYTF. In nucleotides, the CDR3 is TGTGCCAGCAGTTACGGCGGACAGGGTCCTGGCTACACCTTC.

The V and J genes are TRBV4-2 and TRBJ2-7; TRBD1 is a possible D gene (6 bases). CDR3 size: 14 residues. Germline V gene sequence: CDR1 LGHNA, CDR2 YNFKEQ. Trimming took 2 bases from V and 0 from J, leaving 8 bases between them. The CDR3 loop is CASSQRDNSYEQYF. CDR3 coding DNA: TGTGCCAGCAGCCAAAGGGACAACTCCTACGAGCAGTACTTC.

J is TRBJ2-2 and V is TRBV7-6; D not certain. CDR1 and CDR2 from the germline V gene are SGHVS and FNYEAQ. The CDR3 consists of 14 residues. V lost 3 bases, J lost 3 bases, and 8 bases lay in between. The CDR3 spells CASSLESYTGELFF. The CDR3 DNA is TGTGCCAGCAGCTTGGAGAGTTACACCGGGGAGCTGTTTTTT.

The J gene is TRBJ1-1, the V gene TRBV2; possible D gene TRBD1, 6 bases. The CDR3 consists of 14 residues. From germline, CDR1 is SNHLY and CDR2 FYNNEI. The V gene lost 4 bases and the J gene lost 4 bases, with 13 bases spanning the gap. CDR3 loop: CASSGGTGPTEAFF. The CDR3 coding sequence is TGTGCCAGCAGTGGAGGAACAGGGCCCACTGAAGCTTTCTTT. The full variable domain, rest sourced from reference TRBV2 and TRBJ1-1, is EPEVTQTPSHQVTQMGQEVILRCVPISNHLYFYWYRQILGQKVEFLVSFYNNEISEKSEIFDDQFSVERPDGSNFTLKIRSTKLEDSAMYFCASSGGTGPTEAFFGQGTRLTVV.

This clone has only one observation. The chain couples TRBV5-8 to TRBJ1-5, with D possibly matching TRBD1 (5 bases). Germline values: CDR1 SGHTS, CDR2 YDEGEE. Trimming pared 4 bases from V and 0 bases from J, leaving 11 bases between. The CDR3 is 15 amino acids. CDR3 sequence reads: CASSLMGLSNQPQHF. CDR3 sequence (DNA): TGTGCCAGCAGCCTCATGGGACTTAGCAATCAGCCCCAGCATTTT.

J is TRBJ1-2 and V is TRBV27; a possible D gene is TRBD1 (6 bases). V gave up 3 bases and J gave up 4 bases, with 12 bases separating them. Germline assignment: CDR1 MNHEY and CDR2 SMNVEV (reference sequence). The CDR3 runs 14 residues. The CDR3: CASSFRGAGYGYTF. CDR3 in DNA: TGTGCCAGCAGTTTTCGGGGGGCAGGCTATGGCTACACCTTC.

The rearrangement links TRBV3-1 (or the pseudogene TRBV3-2) to TRBJ1-2; D not certain. The CDR3 is made up of 12 amino acids. Per germline, CDR1 LGHDT and CDR2 YNNKEL (reference sequence). Trimming cost V 4 bases and J 11 bases, with 14 bases left between them. The CDR3 nucleotides are TGTGCCAGCAGCCGAGAGGAGAATGTTTACACCTTC. Translating gives CASSREENVYTF.

The chain is built from TRBV3-1 (or the pseudogene TRBV3-2) and TRBJ1-5, with no clear D. The CDR3 has 15 residues. Germline V CDR1 and CDR2: LGHDT, YNNKEL (reference sequence). V was trimmed by 2 bases and J by 4 bases, leaving 12 bases between them. The CDR3 region has the DNA TGTGCCAGCAGCCAATATCCAGGCTCGAATCAGCCCCAGCATTTT. Translated: CASSQYPGSNQPQHF.

This rearrangement joins TRBV2 to TRBJ2-5; TRBD2 agrees at 12 bases. The CDR3 loop spans 15 amino acids. Germline values: CDR1 SNHLY, CDR2 FYNNEI. V lost 4 bases and J lost 9; bases outside the gene matches: 9. The CDR3 DNA follows: TGTGCCAGCAGTGGGACTAGCGGGGCCGTAGGGGCCCAGTACTTC. Its protein product is CASSGTSGAVGAQYF.

The CDR3 sequence: CSADRSQETQYF. The CDR3, as DNA: TGCAGCGCAGACAGAAGCCAAGAGACCCAGTACTTC. The chain links TRBV29-1 to TRBJ2-5; a weak D match, TRBD1 (5 bases). The germline CDR1 and CDR2 sequences are SQVTM and ANQGSEA. Trimming shortened V by 7 bases and J by 1 base, and 10 bases separated the two germline ends. This CDR3 has 12 amino acids.

Turning to this clone: Compared with germline, one end of the junction differs, possibly owing to a read error. The genes are TRBV19 and TRBJ2-1; D may be TRBD1 (6 bases). The CDR3 length is 13 residues. Germline-derived CDR1 and CDR2 are LNHDA and SQIVND (reference sequence). CDR3 coding DNA: TGTGCCAGTAGTGTAGACAGGTTTCATGAGCAGTTCTTC. Translation gives CASSVDRFHEQFF.

The gene calls are TRBV15 and TRBJ1-6; 8 nucleotides align to TRBD1. The germline V gene has CDR1 LNHNV and CDR2 YYDKDF (reference sequence). The J segment lost 6 bases and the V segment lost 1 base, leaving 5 bases of the junction unmatched. This CDR3 contains 16 residues. Here the CDR3 reads CATSRARTGSNSPLHF. DNA for the CDR3: TGTGCCACCAGCAGAGCCCGGACAGGGAGTAATTCACCCCTCCACTTT. Combining the CDR3 with reference TRBV15 and TRBJ1-6 gives the whole variable domain DAMVIQNPRYQVTQFGKPVTLSCSQTLNHNVMYWYQQKSSQAPKLLFHYYDKDFNNEADTPDNFQSRRPNTSFCFLDIRSPGLGDTAMYLCATSRARTGSNSPLHFGNGTRLTVT.

The chain carries TRBV7-2 and TRBJ2-3; TRBD1 might be the D (6 bases). The germline V and J ends were trimmed by 1 base and 3 bases, with 8 bases remaining between them. The CDR3 is made up of 14 amino acids. CDR1 SGHTA and CDR2 FQGNSA come from the germline V gene. The CDR3 bases are TGTGCCAGCAGCTTAGATCAGGGGACAGATACGCAGTATTTT. Protein: CASSLDQGTDTQYF.

Turning to this clone: The sample has other DNA sequences that encode this CDR3 too. The chain combines TRBV13 with TRBJ2-7, with a possible D match to TRBD2 (5 bases). CDR3 length equals 12 residues. V gave up 7 bases and J gave up 6 bases, with 13 bases separating them. Germline V gives CDR1 PRHDT, CDR2 FYEKMQ (reference sequence). CDR3 sequence: CASNFEGGEQYF. In DNA form, the CDR3 reads TGTGCCAGCAACTTCGAGGGTGGCGAGCAGTACTTC. Full variable domain (remainder filled in from reference TRBV13 and TRBJ2-7): AAGVIQSPRHLIKEKRETATLKCYPIPRHDTVYWYQQGPGQDPQFLISFYEKMQSDKGSIPDRFSAQQFSDYHSELNMSSLELGDSALYFCASNFEGGEQYFGPGTRLTVT.

This chain links TRBV27 with TRBJ1-2; D is uncertain. The germline V gene encodes CDR1 MNHEY and CDR2 SMNVEV (reference sequence). The CDR3 totals 13 residues. Deletions cut 4 bases from V and 3 bases from J, with 9 bases between. For the CDR3, the DNA is TGTGCCAGCAGTTACGGGGAGGACTATGGCTACACCTTC. The encoded protein is CASSYGEDYGYTF.

The rearrangement uses TRBV18 and TRBJ2-2, with 8 bases that match TRBD2. Losses at the gene ends were 1 base for V and 1 base for J; bases not matched to a gene: 5. The germline CDR1 and CDR2 sequences are KGHSH and LQKENI. The CDR3 loop spans 17 amino acids. CDR3 sequence (DNA): TGTGCCAGCTCACCACGGAGCGGGGGCCTGAACACCGGGGAGCTGTTTTTT. Translated, it gives CASSPRSGGLNTGELFF.

The chain employs TRBV3-1 (or the pseudogene TRBV3-2) and TRBJ2-1; no clear D gene. The germline gives CDR1 LGHDT, CDR2 YNNKEL (reference sequence). Trimming took 1 base from V and 0 from J, leaving 13 bases between them. This CDR3 has 17 residues. In DNA form, the CDR3 reads TGTGCCAGCAGCCAAGTTCTGGAGTCATACTCCTACAATGAGCAGTTCTTC. This codes for CASSQVLESYSYNEQFF.

The CDR3 nucleotides are TGTGCCAGCAGTTACCCAGGGGGCCTGGAGACCCAGTACTTC. Protein sequence: CASSYPGGLETQYF. This chain links TRBV6-2 or TRBV6-3 with TRBJ2-5; 8 nucleotides match TRBD1. Trimming cost V 2 bases and J 5 bases; bases outside gene matches: 4. This CDR3 has 14 residues. Germline V CDR1 and CDR2: MNHEY, SVGEGT.

This rearrangement joins TRBV4-1 to TRBJ2-2; 8 bases agree with TRBD1. V was clipped by 0 bases and J by 1 base; unmatched bases: 7. The CDR3 spans 18 residues. Germline V gene data show CDR1 as MGHRA and CDR2 as YSYEKL. The DNA of the CDR3 is TGCGCCAGCAGCCAAGAAGGTCAGGGGGCTGGGAACACCGGGGAGCTGTTTTTT. The encoded protein is CASSQEGQGAGNTGELFF.

The chain combines TRBV19 with TRBJ2-7; D is uncertain. The CDR3 loop spans 13 amino acids. Germline-derived CDR1 and CDR2 are LNHDA and SQIVND (reference sequence). Trimming took off 4 bases at V and 2 bases at J, with 9 bases between the two ends. The CDR3 bases are TGTGCCAGTAGTACCCCGGAGACCTACGAGCAGTACTTC. Translating it yields CASSTPETYEQYF. Supplemented by reference TRBV19 and TRBJ2-7, the full variable domain reads DGGITQSPKYLFRKEGQNVTLSCEQNLNHDAMYWYRQDPGQGLRLIYYSQIVNDFQKGDIAEGYSVSREKKESFPLTVTSAQKNPTAFYLCASSTPETYEQYFGPGTRLTVT.